This T cell receptor (beta chain) was documented in a study of blood T cell repertoires in COVID-19. At the level of the study: Donors in the United States, Italy and Spain gave samples during acute or convalescent COVID-19. Sources were T cells, B-cell-depleted T cells, or PBMCs; the material itself was cDNA or gDNA.

The Seattle patients joined while their infection was active and were tracked longitudinally afterward. How the authors handled the data: Amplifying reference gene primers gave estimates of nucleated cell counts. Using immunoSEQ multiplex PCR, the repertoire was profiled, and TCRdb retains in-frame clones only, with some absent. Clone size and V and J calls were adopted from that table, with D and trimming inferred from the DNA. This table holds over 200,000 clones, about 93% found once. Germline V lookup: CDR1 KGHDR, CDR2 SFDVKD. The CDR3 contains 15 residues. Unmatched junction bases numbered 3, after V lost 5 bases and J lost 0 bases.

Material: peripheral blood. The chain carries TRBV24-1 and TRBJ2-3; TRBD2 matches at 8 bases. The sequence came from a man in his sixties with COVID-19, enrolled during active disease. Written as DNA, the CDR3 is TGTGCCACCAGTGGGCGGGAGGCGAGCACAGATACGCAGTATTTT. Its translation: CATSGREASTDTQYF.